Listed here is a single T cell receptor (beta chain). Its target is not known. The unsorted libraries had their origin in 2 million PBMCs stored at -80 C. V lost 6 bases and J lost 3; bases outside the gene matches: 6. Germline loops: CDR1 SGHRS, CDR2 YFSETQ. The CDR3 is 15 residues long. Every sequencing run gave over 170 million TCR-beta sequences, taken from 15-18 subjects. TCRdb itself ran the 5' RACE reads through MiXCR, one entry per CDR3 protein. The sample holds 25,000 to 30,000 distinct CDR3 sequences, 9% to 15% seen once. The source of the sample is a study of neurological immune-mediated disorders. Study results and limitations: The most TCR clonal expansion was seen in HTLV-1-associated myelopathy, and the least was seen in multiple sclerosis, which fell below healthy controls.

This sequence was found in a man in his 60s in good health. The V call is TRBV5-1, the J call TRBJ2-1; 10 bases are shared with TRBD2. Material for sequencing was PBMCs. The CDR3 reads CASTRAGGDYNEQFF. CDR3 DNA sequence: TGCGCCAGCACCCGAGCGGGGGGGGACTACAATGAGCAGTTCTTC.